The clone carrying this TCR beta chain was picked up many times. Antigen unknown. TCRdb re-called the 5' RACE reads with MiXCR, one entry per CDR3 protein. The table shows 150,000 to 200,000 distinct CDR3 sequences, with 18% occurring only once. This entry belongs to a study of CD8 T cells in ankylosing spondylitis. Whole-study results and caveats: A motif of roughly eight highly homologous TCR beta variants was seen as apparently characteristic of ankylosing spondylitis blood. Disease-linked clones proved CD8+ and comparatively uncommon in peripheral blood. Before this, some motif variants had been reported in reactive arthritis synovial fluid and blood.

In germline, CDR1 is DFQATT, CDR2 SNEGSKA (reference sequence). The CDR3 length is 15 residues. V lost 3 bases to trimming and J lost 0 bases, with 12 bases between them. The receptor comes from a male donor with ankylosing spondylitis or in good health (not recorded which). The chain carries TRBV20-1 and TRBJ2-4; possibly TRBD1 for D (5 bases). Material for sequencing was blood, either unsorted or a sorted T cell fraction (not recorded which). Here the CDR3 DNA reads TGCAGTGCTAGCAAAGGGGCCTTAGCCAAAAACATTCAGTACTTC. It specifies CSASKGALAKNIQYF.